The next 5 T cell receptor beta chains were all read from a single sample in a study of T cells expressing NK-cell markers. TCRdb processed the 5' RACE reads again and assigns one entry to each CDR3 protein, with no DNA. Recorded here are about 410,000 distinct CDR3 sequences; the top ten clones represent approximately 12%. Sequencing was carried out using blood T cells: a sorted CD56 or NKG2C T cell subset, CD4+ or CD8+ T cells, or bulk PBMC T cells (not recorded which). These receptors all come from a woman in her 50s in good health.

The CDR3 loop reads CASSPLRTSGVLQETQYF. The genes are TRBV11-3 and TRBJ2-5; TCRdb's D gene call, TRBD2, goes unchecked for lack of DNA. The CDR3 runs 18 residues. The germline CDR1 and CDR2 sequences are SGHNT and YENEEA.

The chain combines TRBV7-9 with TRBJ2-7; absent DNA, TCRdb's TRBD2 call cannot be checked. This CDR3 spans 14 amino acids. CDR1 is SEHNR and CDR2 is FQNEAQ in the germline V gene (reference sequence). CDR3 amino acids: CASSEGLAGEEQYF. Full variable domain (remainder filled in from reference TRBV7-9 and TRBJ2-7): DTGVSQNPRHKITKRGQNVTFRCDPISEHNRLYWYRQTLGQGPEFLTYFQNEAQLEKSRLLSDRFSAERPKGSFSTLEIQRTEQGDSAMYLCASSEGLAGEEQYFGPGTRLTVT.

The rearrangement uses TRBV12-3 or TRBV12-4 and TRBJ2-1; TCRdb picks TRBD1, but there is no DNA to check that call. There are 13 residues in the CDR3. The CDR3 sequence: CASSDDSKDEQFF.

This rearrangement joins TRBV19 to TRBJ2-2. This CDR3 spans 15 amino acids. Germline V gene lookup returns CDR1 LNHDA and CDR2 SQIVND (reference sequence). Here the CDR3 reads CASSPQATNTGELFF. Looking up the rest from reference TRBV19 and TRBJ2-2 gives the full variable domain: DGGITQSPKYLFRKEGQNVTLSCEQNLNHDAMYWYRQDPGQGLRLIYYSQIVNDFQKGDIAEGYSVSREKKESFPLTVTSAQKNPTAFYLCASSPQATNTGELFFGEGSRLTVL.

This sequence joins TRBV5-1 and TRBJ2-1; checking the TCRdb D call of TRBD1 is not possible without DNA. The CDR3 extends over 15 amino acids. Germline CDR1 SGHRS, CDR2 YFSETQ. The CDR3: CASSLRQGLRNEQFF. The full variable domain, completed using reference TRBV5-1 and TRBJ2-1, is KAGVTQTPRYLIKTRGQQVTLSCSPISGHRSVSWYQQTPGQGLQFLFEYFSETQRNKGNFPGRFSGRQFSNSRSEMNVSTLELGDSALYLCASSLRQGLRNEQFFGPGTRLTVL.